These 14 T cell receptor beta chains were all obtained from the same sample, sequenced in a study of blood T cell repertoires in COVID-19. Assay used: immunoSEQ multiplex PCR; TCRdb lists only in-frame clones, some missing. The sample contains 95,000 to 130,000 clones, 83% of which appear only once. Material: peripheral blood. These receptors all come from a man between 25 and 39 years old with acute or convalescent COVID-19.

The V and J genes are TRBV5-1 and TRBJ2-5, with 8 bases lining up with TRBD2. CDR1 and CDR2 (germline): SGHRS, YFSETQ. Trimming cost V 1 base and J 2 bases; bases outside gene matches: 7. The CDR3 runs to 16 residues. The DNA for the CDR3 is TGCGCCAGCAGCTTGAACGGACTAGCCCAACAAGAGACCCAGTACTTC. Amino acid sequence: CASSLNGLAQQETQYF.

This clone was seen a handful of times. The V gene is TRBV4-2, the J gene TRBJ1-6; D remains ambiguous. Trimming removed 3 bases from V and 7 bases from J, with 10 bases in between. Germline V gene sequence: CDR1 LGHNA, CDR2 YNFKEQ. The CDR3 consists of 14 residues. The CDR3 sequence is CASSHAAGNSPLHF. The CDR3 region has the DNA TGTGCCAGCAGCCATGCGGCGGGAAATTCACCCCTCCACTTT.

The V and J genes are TRBV13 and TRBJ2-7; D remains ambiguous. This CDR3 has 12 residues. V was pared by 0 bases and J by 3 bases, with 3 bases between. The V gene's germline CDR1 is PRHDT and CDR2 FYEKMQ (reference sequence). The CDR3: CASSLGSYEQYF. The CDR3 region has the DNA TGTGCCAGCAGCTTAGGGAGCTACGAGCAGTACTTC.

V and J are TRBV5-4 and TRBJ1-2; maybe TRBD1 (6 bases). This CDR3 is built from 15 residues. V lost 2 bases, J lost 4 bases, and 15 bases lay in between. Germline assignment: CDR1 SGHNT and CDR2 YYREEE (reference sequence). The CDR3 sequence: CASSFDRPQTYGYTF. CDR3 coding DNA: TGTGCCAGCAGCTTTGACAGGCCCCAAACCTATGGCTACACCTTC.

The chain recombines TRBV9 with TRBJ2-1; 9 nucleotides agree with TRBD1. The length of the CDR3 is 16 residues. The V gene's germline CDR1 is SGDLS and CDR2 YYNGEE. After removal of 0 bases from V and 3 bases from J, the junction contained 4 bases not matched to a gene. CDR3 residues: CASSVGDRVFYNEQFF. The CDR3 DNA sequence: TGTGCCAGCAGCGTAGGGGACAGGGTCTTCTACAATGAGCAGTTCTTC.

This clone appeared a single time. The genes are TRBV4-3 and TRBJ1-2; D ambiguous. The CDR3 length is 15 residues. V was trimmed by 0 bases and J by 4 bases, leaving 12 bases between them. Germline V gene lookup returns CDR1 LGHNA and CDR2 YSLEER. The CDR3 loop is CASSQETRGTYGYTF. CDR3 in DNA: TGCGCCAGCAGCCAAGAGACGCGGGGTACCTATGGCTACACCTTC.

This sequence joins TRBV7-8 and TRBJ2-1, with 10 bases aligning to TRBD2. The CDR3 consists of 15 residues. V trimming: 1 base; J trimming: 7 bases; junction bases outside the gene matches: 4. Germline loops: CDR1 SGHVS, CDR2 FQNEAQ. CDR3 protein: CASSLGRTSGNEQFF. The CDR3 DNA reads as TGTGCCAGCAGCTTAGGTAGGACTAGCGGAAATGAGCAGTTCTTC.

This rearrangement joins TRBV7-2 to TRBJ1-6; 7 bases match TRBD1. This CDR3 has 16 residues. Germline V CDR1 and CDR2: SGHTA, FQGNSA. Trimming at V came to 2 bases and at J to 9 bases, leaving 10 bases not matched to a gene. In DNA, the CDR3 is TGTGCCAGCAGCTTAAGAATAGTACAGGGGTCTTCACCCCTCCACTTT. The encoded protein is CASSLRIVQGSSPLHF.

The rearrangement links TRBV6-6 to TRBJ2-5, with TRBD2 matching over 12 bases. Germline lookup yields CDR1 MNHNY and CDR2 SVGAGI (reference sequence). The CDR3 covers 14 residues. V was pared by 5 bases and J by 13 bases, with 11 bases of the junction left unmatched. The DNA for the CDR3 is TGTGCCAGCAGTCCCACTAGCGGGGGGCCAGGGAGGTACTTC. Translating gives CASSPTSGGPGRYF.

The chain joins TRBV7-2 to TRBJ2-1; D is undetermined. V shed 0 bases and J shed 7 bases, with 7 bases lying between them. Germline loops: CDR1 SGHTA, CDR2 FQGNSA. CDR3 size: 13 residues. In DNA form, the CDR3 reads TGTGCCAGCAGCTTAGCTGGCTGGAATGAGCAGTTCTTC. Protein sequence: CASSLAGWNEQFF. Variable domain in full (rest from reference TRBV7-2 and TRBJ2-1): GAGVSQSPSNKVTEKGKDVELRCDPISGHTALYWYRQSLGQGLEFLIYFQGNSAPDKSGLPSDRFSAERTGGSVSTLTIQRTQQEDSAVYLCASSLAGWNEQFFGPGTRLTVL.

V gene TRBV5-5 combines with J gene TRBJ1-5; D is uncertain. This CDR3 has 14 residues. Trimming stripped 3 bases from V and 7 bases from J, with 14 bases between. In germline, CDR1 is SGHKS, CDR2 YYEKEE (reference sequence). The CDR3 region has the DNA TGTGCCAGCAGCTACAGTTTAGTACAGCAGCCCCAGCATTTT. Translated: CASSYSLVQQPQHF.

V and J are TRBV28 and TRBJ1-4; maybe TRBD1 (5 bases). Trimming stripped 6 bases from V and 0 bases from J, with 17 bases between. CDR1 MDHEN and CDR2 SYDVKM come from the germline V gene. This CDR3 contains 17 residues. The CDR3 DNA is TGTGCCAGCAGCCGGACACGCGTCCCCTCAACTAATGAAAAACTGTTTTTT. Protein sequence: CASSRTRVPSTNEKLFF.

The chain joins TRBV13 to TRBJ2-3; perhaps TRBD1 as D (5 bases). The germline CDR1 and CDR2 sequences are PRHDT and FYEKMQ (reference sequence). This CDR3 has 15 amino acids. Trimming took off 1 base at V and 6 bases at J, with 14 bases between the two ends. The CDR3 reads CASSLERGSGDTQYF. CDR3 nucleotides: TGTGCCAGCAGCTTAGAAAGGGGATCCGGGGATACGCAGTATTTT.

The chain recombines TRBV10-3 with TRBJ2-1, with a tentative D call TRBD1 (5 bases). Between the trimmed V and J ends, which lost 2 bases and 6 bases, there was a span of 17 bases. Germline values: CDR1 ENHRY, CDR2 SYGVKD. CDR3 length: 16 residues. The chain's CDR3 is CAISEAKGLVGNEQFF. In nucleotides, the CDR3 is TGTGCCATCAGTGAGGCGAAGGGGCTAGTGGGCAATGAGCAGTTCTTC.